The entry below gives a single T cell receptor beta chain sequence along with its context. The V end was cut by 4 bases, the J end by 4 bases, with 17 bases between. Germline assignment: CDR1 LNHDA and CDR2 SQIVND (reference sequence). This CDR3 is built from 16 residues. The sample originates from a study of blood T cell repertoires in COVID-19. Assay: immunoSEQ multiplex PCR; the TCRdb copy retains only in-frame clones and omits some. The table records about 97,000 clones, about 87% of them present only once. The sequence derives from a human donor in a cohort sampled during active COVID-19. V gene TRBV19 combines with J gene TRBJ2-1; D is perhaps TRBD2 (6 bases). The sample was peripheral blood. CDR3 loop: CASSTPGGAYYNEQFF. The DNA for the CDR3 is TGTGCCAGTAGTACCCCAGGAGGGGCTTATTACAATGAGCAGTTCTTC.